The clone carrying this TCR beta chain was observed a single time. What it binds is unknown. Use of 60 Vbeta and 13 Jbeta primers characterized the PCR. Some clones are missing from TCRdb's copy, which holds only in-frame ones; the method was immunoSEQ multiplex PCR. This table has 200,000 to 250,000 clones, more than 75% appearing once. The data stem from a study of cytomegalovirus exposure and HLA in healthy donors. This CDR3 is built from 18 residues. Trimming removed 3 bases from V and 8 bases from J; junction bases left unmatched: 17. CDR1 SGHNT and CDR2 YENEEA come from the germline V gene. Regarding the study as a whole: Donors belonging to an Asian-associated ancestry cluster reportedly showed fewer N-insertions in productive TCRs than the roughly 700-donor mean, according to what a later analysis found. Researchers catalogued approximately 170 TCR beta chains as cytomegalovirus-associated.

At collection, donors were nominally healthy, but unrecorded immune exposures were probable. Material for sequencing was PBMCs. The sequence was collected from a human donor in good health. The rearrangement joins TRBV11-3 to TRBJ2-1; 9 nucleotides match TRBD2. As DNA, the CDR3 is TGTGCCAGCAGCTTCGGGTTCGGCGGGAGGGCCTTTTTCGATGAGCAGTTCTTC. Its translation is CASSFGFGGRAFFDEQFF.